In this sample, the clone carrying this T cell receptor (beta chain) turned up many times. These data come from a study of cytomegalovirus exposure and HLA in healthy donors. Germline V gene lookup returns CDR1 SGHAT and CDR2 FQNNGV. The CDR3 is 17 amino acids. V gave up 4 bases and J gave up 4 bases; unmatched junction bases: 11. PCR employed 60 Vbeta and 13 Jbeta primers. Profiled with immunoSEQ multiplex PCR; TCRdb holds only in-frame clones, not every one. The repertoire includes some 150,000 clones, 62% of them detected once, and 2.5% to 3% sits in the top ten. This clonotype originated in a man aged 35 to 55 in good health and CMV-seronegative. The genes are TRBV11-2 and TRBJ2-3; 10 positions agree with TRBD2. The sample comprised PBMCs. CDR3 DNA: TGTGCCAGCAGCTCCCGCCTAGCGGGAGATGTGGCAGATACGCAGTATTTT. Translation gives CASSSRLAGDVADTQYF.